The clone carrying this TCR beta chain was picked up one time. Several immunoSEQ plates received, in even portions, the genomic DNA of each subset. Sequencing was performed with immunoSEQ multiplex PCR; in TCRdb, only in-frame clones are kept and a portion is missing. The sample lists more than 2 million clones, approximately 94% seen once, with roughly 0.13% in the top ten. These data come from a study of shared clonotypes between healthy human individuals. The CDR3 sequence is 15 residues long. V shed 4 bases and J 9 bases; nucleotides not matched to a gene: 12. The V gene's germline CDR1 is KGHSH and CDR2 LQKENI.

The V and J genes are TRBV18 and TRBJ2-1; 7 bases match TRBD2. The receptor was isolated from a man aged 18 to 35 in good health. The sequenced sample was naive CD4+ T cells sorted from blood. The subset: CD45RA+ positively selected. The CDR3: CASSLGSAGLGEQFF. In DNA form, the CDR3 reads TGTGCCAGCTCACTCGGATCAGCGGGGTTGGGTGAGCAGTTCTTC.